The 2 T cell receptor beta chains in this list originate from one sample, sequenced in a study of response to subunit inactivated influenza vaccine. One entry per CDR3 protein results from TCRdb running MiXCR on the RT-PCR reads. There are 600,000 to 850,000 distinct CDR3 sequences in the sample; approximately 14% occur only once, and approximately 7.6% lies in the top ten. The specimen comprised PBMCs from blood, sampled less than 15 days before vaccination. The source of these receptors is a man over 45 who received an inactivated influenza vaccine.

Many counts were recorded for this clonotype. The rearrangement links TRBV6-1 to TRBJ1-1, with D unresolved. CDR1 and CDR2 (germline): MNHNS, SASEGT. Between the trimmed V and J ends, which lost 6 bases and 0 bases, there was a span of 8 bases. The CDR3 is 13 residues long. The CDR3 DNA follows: TGTGCCAGCAGCGGACCGCTGAACACTGAAGCTTTCTTT. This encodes CASSGPLNTEAFF.

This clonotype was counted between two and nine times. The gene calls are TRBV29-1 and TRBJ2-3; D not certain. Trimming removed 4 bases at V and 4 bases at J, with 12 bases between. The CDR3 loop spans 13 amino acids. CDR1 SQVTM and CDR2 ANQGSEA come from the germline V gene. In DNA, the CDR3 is TGCAGCGTTGGGCCCGGTAGACCAGATACGCAGTATTTT. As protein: CSVGPGRPDTQYF.